This entry features one T cell receptor (beta chain) sequence. The antigen this receptor binds is unknown. Per-base quality was not reported, and no clone a single base away is much larger than it. According to the germline V gene, CDR1 reads SGHVS and CDR2 reads FQNEAQ. The CDR3 covers 15 residues, taking in both the cysteine and the phenylalanine. The DNA shown is the 45-base CDR3, in frame from base 1. V trim: 2 bases; J trim: 13 bases; unmatched bases: 12. The High Capacity cDNA Reverse Transcription Kit was used to reverse transcribe all of the isolated RNA, meaning that expressed TCRB transcripts were what got sequenced. Naive, central memory and regulatory T cell samples underwent deep immunoSEQ sequencing, averaging around 3.9 million total reads per sample. Sorted cells were lysed in RLT buffer, and RNA was extracted using DNase-treated RNeasy Micro or Mini kits according to cell number. To prevent cross-contamination, each cell subset was processed individually, whereas patient and healthy donor samples were processed jointly. Using the immunoSEQ multiplex PCR, TCRB sequences were amplified from cDNA into 87-bp fragments spanning the CDR3 region. Amplicons were sequenced on the Illumina HiSeq platform. As for the authors' bioinformatics: PCR bias was computationally corrected using synthetic template baselines, reads within Hamming distance 2 were collapsed, and singletons that could not be merged were discarded. Reads were aligned against IMGT to assign V, D and J genes, CDR3 length and insertions or deletions at six rearrangement sites. Within each subset, clonotype counts were normalized to the number of sorted cells before true diversity and Gini coefficients were calculated with the tcR R package. The overlap coefficient, calculated on TCRB nucleotide sequences, was used to measure repertoire sharing. As a proxy for the pre-selection repertoire, out-of-frame TCRB sequences from naive cells were analyzed. In its TCRdb copy, this immuneACCESS table keeps in-frame sequences only and misses some clones. Where compared with another copy, unresolved V genes explain less than half of these, and the others have no known cause. Clonal size and the V and J genes are those of that table, whereas D and trimming came from the DNA. This sample holds 400,000 or so clones; around 13% were observed only once. The top ten clones comprise around 0.0099% of the sample.

A single peripheral blood draw of approximately 120 mL on average was collected from each donor into heparinised tubes. A BD FACSAria II was used to sort naive, central memory, regulatory and stem cell-like memory CD4+ T cells with a panel that included CD45RO, CCR7, CD25, CD127, CD95 and CD27. Every sorted population had a purity above 95%. Right away, PBMCs were isolated by Lymphoprep density gradient centrifugation and were stained directly, with no culture step. So that batch effects would be minimized, each experiment stained and sorted samples in pairs, pairing one healthy donor with one patient. The record originates from a study of beta chain features in type 1 diabetes (dated by TCRdb to 2016 to 2019). With respect to the entire study: No differences in mean age, gender distribution, total cell number or subset yield were found between patients and healthy donors. A total of roughly 100 million sorted cells were examined across all samples, and RNA yield correlated strongly with the number of cells per subset. The study compared TCRB repertoires of sorted circulating CD4+ T cell subsets between recently diagnosed type 1 diabetes patients and matched healthy donors. Naive and central memory subsets were obtained from all 30 or so donors, but regulatory and stem cell-like memory subsets were isolated from only 8 patients and roughly eight healthy donors.

The paper as a whole reports these results and caveats: The naive, central memory and regulatory TCRB repertoires appeared to resemble one another more closely among patients than among healthy donors. PCR might favor shorter templates, but patient and control samples were amplified and corrected together, so any skew would affect both groups equally. Only small numbers of individuals were included in the HLA sub-analyses, which left unresolved whether HLA type had any influence on TCRB rearrangement. Because cDNA was sequenced instead of genomic DNA, highly expressing activated cells could be over-represented, though the groups showed no difference in activation or CD3 levels. Fewer insertions and more nucleotide deletions at VDJ recombination sites were observed in patients with type 1 diabetes, implying thymic rearrangement abnormalities. Type 1 diabetes patients showed a moderate but significant shortening of TCRB CDR3 length in all four CD4+ subsets.

Sequenced material: naive CD4+ T cells from blood. In the paper's terms, the cell subset or site label means: true naive CD4+ T cells. The receptor's source is a young woman with type 1 diabetes. The chain links TRBV7-8 with TRBJ1-2; the junction holds 11 bases that match TRBD1. The CDR3 region reads CASSLPRMGQGGLTF. The sequence in DNA is TGTGCCAGCAGCTTACCGAGAATGGGACAGGGGGGGCTCACCTTC.